The T cell receptor (beta chain) described here comes from a study of T cells in localized non-small cell lung cancer. Trimming left V 4 bases short and J 7 bases short, with 9 bases between. The CDR3 loop spans 12 amino acids. Germline lookup yields CDR1 SGHNT and CDR2 YYREEE (reference sequence). Clones were read by immunoSEQ multiplex PCR, and TCRdb kept only the in-frame ones, dropping some. In the table there are about 21,000 clones, around 90% of which are singletons. The material sequenced was peripheral blood mononuclear cells, taken before any cancer treatment. The clonotype originates from a male donor older than 55 with stage II lung adenocarcinoma. The V and J genes are TRBV5-4 and TRBJ1-5; unclear D gene. CDR3 loop: CASSLDGQPQHF. In DNA form, the CDR3 reads TGTGCCAGCAGCCTAGACGGACAGCCCCAGCATTTT.